The rows below give T cell receptor beta chains drawn from one sample of a study of cytotoxic CD8 clonotypes in ibrutinib-treated CLL. Libraries were prepared by immunoSEQ multiplex PCR; TCRdb keeps only in-frame clonotypes and omits some of them. The table lists about 72,000 clones, approximately 70% of them singletons. This material consisted of PBMCs, taken after 12 months of ibrutinib treatment. Receptors were obtained from a human donor with chronic lymphocytic leukemia. Each CDR3 is given with its conserved first and last residue. The D gene is left open where the match is weak. Size tells how often a clone was seen (once, few, many) or the class of an expanded clone, and some rows leave it out.

V gene,J gene,clone size,D gene,CDR3 length,CDR3 DNA,CDR3 protein
TRBV11-2,TRBJ2-2,few,TRBD2,16,TGTGCCAGCAGCTTCCTAGCGGGGGGGCCGAACGGGGAGCTGTTTTTT,CASSFLAGGPNGELFF
TRBV4-2,TRBJ2-7,-,TRBD2,15,TGTGCCAGCAGCCAAGATGTGGGGGGGGCCTACGAGCAGTACTTC,CASSQDVGGAYEQYF
TRBV5-1,TRBJ2-3,-,-,15,TGCGCCAGCAGCCCCGGGACTGCCGCACAGATACGCGCGTATTTT,CASSPGTAAQIRAYF
TRBV19,TRBJ1-1,-,-,12,TGTGCCAGTAGTGGGACGCTCACTGAAGCTTTCTTT,CASSGTLTEAFF
TRBV10-3,TRBJ1-2,-,-,16,TGTGCCATCAGTGAGTCAGGCAGAAAGGCTAACTATGGCTACACCTTC,CAISESGRKANYGYTF
TRBV5-6,TRBJ2-3,once,-,13,TGTGCCAGCAATAGGGTAAAAGGGGATACGCAGTATTTT,CASNRVKGDTQYF
TRBV18,TRBJ2-5,-,-,13,TGTGCCAGCTCACCAACGCTACAAGAGACCCAGTACTTC,CASSPTLQETQYF
TRBV7-2,TRBJ1-2,-,-,14,TGTGCCAGCAGCTTAGAGGTGGGGGACTATGGCTACACCTTC,CASSLEVGDYGYTF
TRBV9,TRBJ1-4,-,TRBD1,15,TGTGCCAGCAGCGCCGGGGGACAGCCAAGTGAAAAACTGTTTTTT,CASSAGGQPSEKLFF
TRBV6-1,TRBJ1-2,-,-,13,TGTGCCAGCAGTACCACAGGGTCCTATGGCTACACCTTC,CASSTTGSYGYTF
TRBV5-1,TRBJ1-6,once,TRBD1,14,TGCGCCAGCAGCCCGGGACAGGCAGGATCACCCCTCCACTTT,CASSPGQAGSPLHF
TRBV10-3,TRBJ1-1,few,-,13,TGTGCCATCAGTCAACCAACAGGGAACGAAGCTTTCTTT,CAISQPTGNEAFF
TRBV30,TRBJ1-3,-,-,14,TGTGCCTGCCGAGGGGGAACGTCTGGAAACACCATATATTTT,CACRGGTSGNTIYF
TRBV5-4,TRBJ1-6,medium-sized,-,15,TGTGCCAGCAGCTTGGAAAGCTCCTATAATTCACCCCTCCACTTT,CASSLESSYNSPLHF
TRBV27,TRBJ1-4,-,-,16,TGTGCCAGCAGTTCCCTGGGCGAGGGCCCCCGGGAAAAACTGTTTTTT,CASSSLGEGPREKLFF
TRBV10-3,TRBJ2-7,once,-,15,TGTGCCATCAGTGAGTCCTTCATCCTGGCCTACGAGCAGTACTTC,CAISESFILAYEQYF
TRBV10-3,TRBJ1-5,-,-,14,TGTGCCATCAGAGGAGGGGAAGCAGGGCAGCCCCAGCATTTT,CAIRGGEAGQPQHF
TRBV7-9,TRBJ1-1,-,-,13,TGTGCCAGCAGCCCTCCGGGAGGTACTGAAGCTTTCTTT,CASSPPGGTEAFF
TRBV6-5,TRBJ2-1,-,TRBD2,14,TGTGCCAGCAGTCTAGCGGGGGGGTATAGTGAGCAGTTCTTC,CASSLAGGYSEQFF
TRBV7-8,TRBJ1-5,once,TRBD1,13,TGTGCCAGCAGCCTAGGACAGGGCCAGCCCCAGCATTTT,CASSLGQGQPQHF
TRBV2,TRBJ1-2,few,TRBD1,13,TGTGCCAGCATTACGCAGGGGGGCTATGGCTACACCTTC,CASITQGGYGYTF
TRBV18,TRBJ1-2,-,TRBD1,14,TGTGCCAGCTCACCAAAACAGGGGGCAGGGGGCTACACCTTC,CASSPKQGAGGYTF
TRBV5-4,TRBJ2-1,-,TRBD1,14,TGTGCCAGCAGCCGGACAGGGGCCTACAATGAGCAGTTCTTC,CASSRTGAYNEQFF
TRBV4-3,TRBJ1-2,few,-,14,TGCGCCAGCAGCCAGGGTCGAGATAACTATGGCTACACCTTC,CASSQGRDNYGYTF
TRBV7-8,TRBJ2-5,-,TRBD2,16,TGTGCCAGCAGCTTAGTTCCAGCGGGGGCCCGAGAGACCCAGTACTTC,CASSLVPAGARETQYF
TRBV28,TRBJ2-1,once,TRBD2,14,TGTGCCAGCAGTCCGGGAGGACGGAACAATGAGCAGTTCTTC,CASSPGGRNNEQFF
TRBV7-2,TRBJ2-7,-,-,15,TGTGCCAGCAGCTTAGGGTCTGGACCCCCCTACGAGCAGTACTTC,CASSLGSGPPYEQYF
TRBV30,TRBJ1-6,-,TRBD1,13,TGTGCCCGTGGACAGGGCTCTGATTCACCCCTCCACTTT,CARGQGSDSPLHF
TRBV2,TRBJ1-4,-,-,12,TGTGCCAGCAGATCGAGGAATGAAAAACTGTTTTTT,CASRSRNEKLFF
TRBV27,TRBJ2-3,-,TRBD1,14,TGTGCCAGCAGTTTACAGGGGGTGTGGGATACGCAGTATTTT,CASSLQGVWDTQYF
TRBV5-6,TRBJ1-6,-,-,12,TGTGCCAGCAGCCCTGTGGGGTCACCCCTCCACTTT,CASSPVGSPLHF
TRBV10-1,TRBJ2-5,-,-,14,TGCGCCAGCAGTGAGGGCGGAAGTCAAGAGACCCAGTACTTC,CASSEGGSQETQYF
TRBV4-1,TRBJ1-2,-,-,13,TGCGCCAGCAGCTTCCAGAAGGGTTATGGCTACACCTTC,CASSFQKGYGYTF
TRBV29-1,TRBJ1-6,-,TRBD1,13,TGCAGTGCTCGGACAGGGTATAATTCACCCCTCCACTTT,CSARTGYNSPLHF
TRBV7-2,TRBJ2-7,-,-,13,TGTGCCAGCAGCCCGGGCCAAAACTACGAGCAGTACTTC,CASSPGQNYEQYF
TRBV2,TRBJ2-5,-,-,15,TGTGCCAGCAGTGAAACCCGGGGATACAAGAGGACCCAGTACTTC,CASSETRGYKRTQYF
TRBV19,TRBJ1-3,-,-,15,TGTGCCAGTAGTATATTCGGCCTCTCTGGAAACACCATATATTTT,CASSIFGLSGNTIYF
TRBV9,TRBJ1-6,-,-,14,TGTGCCAGCAGCGCGTACAGGGCTTATTCACCCCTCCACTTT,CASSAYRAYSPLHF
TRBV15,TRBJ1-2,-,TRBD1,14,TGTGCCACCAGCCCAGGGGGGGGAAACTATGGCTACACCTTC,CATSPGGGNYGYTF
TRBV5-1,TRBJ2-5,few,TRBD1,16,TGCGCCAGCAGCTTGGCCGCTAGGACAGGGCAAGAGACCCAGTACTTC,CASSLAARTGQETQYF
TRBV11-2,TRBJ1-2,few,-,14,TGTGCCAGCAGCCCCGGGCCACCACGGTATGGCTACACCTTC,CASSPGPPRYGYTF
TRBV30,TRBJ1-6,many,TRBD1,13,TGTGCCTGGAGTCAAGGGACAGATTCACCCCTCCACTTT,CAWSQGTDSPLHF
TRBV19,TRBJ1-6,-,-,16,TGTGCCAGTAATTCAGGCGCGAGCTCCTATAATTCACCCCTCCACTTT,CASNSGASSYNSPLHF
TRBV6-1,TRBJ1-2,-,-,13,TGTGCCAGCATCACCGGGCTGAACTATGGCTACACCTTC,CASITGLNYGYTF
TRBV9,TRBJ1-2,few,-,11,TGTGCCAGCAGTAAGATGATAGACTACACCTTC,CASSKMIDYTF
TRBV6-1,TRBJ1-2,-,TRBD1,14,TGTGCCAGCAGTGTGACAGGGGGGAACTATGGCTACACCTTC,CASSVTGGNYGYTF
TRBV7-2,TRBJ1-2,-,-,14,TGTGCCAGCAGCACCAACAGGGCCCTAAGGGGCTACACCTTC,CASSTNRALRGYTF
TRBV28,TRBJ1-4,-,TRBD1,16,TGTGCCAGCAGTCAAACGACAGGGGAGTATAATGAAAAACTGTTTTTT,CASSQTTGEYNEKLFF
TRBV19,TRBJ2-7,once,TRBD1,13,TGTGCCAGTAGTTGGACAGGGATGGCCGAGCAGTACTTC,CASSWTGMAEQYF
TRBV10-3,TRBJ1-3,-,-,15,TGTGCCATCAGTGGGGGGCTTGCGCCTGGAAACACCATATATTTT,CAISGGLAPGNTIYF
TRBV30,TRBJ1-4,-,TRBD1,15,TGTGCCTGGAGTGTAAAGACAGGGATGAGTGAAAAACTGTTTTTT,CAWSVKTGMSEKLFF
TRBV10-2,TRBJ1-1,-,TRBD1,15,TGCGCCAGCAGTGAGTCACAGGGGGCTGTCACTGAAGCTTTCTTT,CASSESQGAVTEAFF
TRBV21-1,TRBJ2-3,-,-,12,TGTGCCAGCCGGGGGAGGACAGATACGCAGTATTTT,CASRGRTDTQYF
TRBV5-5,TRBJ1-2,-,-,15,TGTGCCAGCAGCTTGCAGCCGGGGACGCACTATGGCTACACCTTC,CASSLQPGTHYGYTF
TRBV6-1,TRBJ1-2,-,TRBD1,14,TGTGCCAGCAGTGGGACAGGGGGCGCCCAGGGCTACACCTTC,CASSGTGGAQGYTF
TRBV19,TRBJ2-5,-,-,14,TGTGCCAGTAGTCCCAACAGGGTTCAAGAGACCCAGTACTTC,CASSPNRVQETQYF
TRBV27,TRBJ1-6,-,TRBD1,14,TGTGCCAGCAGCCCCACGTGGACAGGTCTTCCCCTCCACTTT,CASSPTWTGLPLHF
TRBV11-2,TRBJ2-2,many,-,15,TGTGCCAGCAGCTTAGCCAGGGGAGGTACCGGGGAGCTGTTTTTT,CASSLARGGTGELFF
TRBV2,TRBJ1-1,-,-,13,TGTGCCAGCAGGGACGGACCTTACACTGAAGCTTTCTTT,CASRDGPYTEAFF